A selection of T cell receptor beta chains follows, all from one sample in a study of cytomegalovirus exposure and HLA in healthy donors. The assay was immunoSEQ multiplex PCR, and TCRdb's table has in-frame clones only and misses some. Among roughly 130,000 clones listed, about 80% were seen once. Sequencing was performed on PBMCs. Receptors were obtained from a young man in good health and CMV-seronegative. CDR3s include the opening cysteine and the closing phenylalanine or tryptophan. Each record gives: J gene, clone size, V gene, D gene, CDR3 DNA, CDR3 protein. The D gene is left open where the match is weak. Clone size, where shown, is once, few, many, or a class for clones that have expanded.

TRBJ1-1 | . | TRBV19 | . | TGTGCCAGTAGTTACCAGGGGCTGAACACTGAAGCTTTCTTT | CASSYQGLNTEAFF
TRBJ1-4 | . | TRBV5-1 | . | TGCGCCAGCAGCTTATCTCGGAGGTCTAATGAAAAACTGTTTTTT | CASSLSRRSNEKLFF
TRBJ1-5 | few | TRBV30 | . | TGTGCCTGGAGTGTGTGGCAGGGGAGTGGAAGCAATCAGCCCCAGCATTTT | CAWSVWQGSGSNQPQHF
TRBJ1-3 | . | TRBV2 | . | TGTGCCAGCAGTGAAGCGTCAAACTCTGGAAACACCATATATTTT | CASSEASNSGNTIYF
TRBJ1-4 | . | TRBV7-9 | TRBD1 | TGTGCCAGCAGCTTAAGGCGGACAGGGGGGCGCGAAAAACTGTTTTTT | CASSLRRTGGREKLFF
TRBJ2-7 | . | TRBV4-2 | TRBD2 | TGTGCCAGCAGCCACGGGACTAGCGACTACGAGCAGTACTTC | CASSHGTSDYEQYF
TRBJ2-2 | once | TRBV7-2 | . | TGTGCCAGCAGCTTAGCCGCTAGCAGAAACACCGGGGAGCTGTTTTTT | CASSLAASRNTGELFF
TRBJ1-4 | . | TRBV10-3 | TRBD1 | TGTGCCATCAGTGAAGACCGACAGGGGTACGAAAAACTGTTTTTT | CAISEDRQGYEKLFF
TRBJ2-7 | . | TRBV19 | . | TGTGCCAGTAGCAAGGGACACAGCTCCTACGAGCAGTACTTC | CASSKGHSSYEQYF
TRBJ2-7 | . | TRBV7-2 | . | TGTGCCAGCAGCGTTCAGTACTCCTACGAGCAGTACTTC | CASSVQYSYEQYF
TRBJ2-1 | . | TRBV7-9 | . | TGTGCCAGCAGCCCGACTAGGATGAATGAGCAGTTCTTC | CASSPTRMNEQFF
TRBJ2-3 | once | TRBV27 | TRBD2 | TGTGCCAGCAATCCGGGACTAGATCCTGATACGCAGTATTTT | CASNPGLDPDTQYF
TRBJ1-1 | . | TRBV14 | . | TGTGCCAGCAGCCCACTTCGACGGAGGGGTACTGAAGCTTTCTTT | CASSPLRRRGTEAFF
TRBJ2-1 | . | TRBV12-5 | TRBD2 | TGTGCTAGTTCTCCGGGACTAGCAAACAATGAGCAGTTCTTC | CASSPGLANNEQFF
TRBJ1-5 | once | TRBV18 | . | TGTGCCAGCTCACCCCAAGCTTATAGCAATCAGCCCCAGCATTTT | CASSPQAYSNQPQHF
TRBJ2-7 | . | TRBV28 | TRBD2 | TGTGCCAGCAGACCAACTAGCGGGAGGGCCCGCGAGCAGTACTTC | CASRPTSGRAREQYF
TRBJ1-4 | . | TRBV7-8 | . | TGTGCCAGCAGCTTAGGCGGGGGAACTAATGAAAAACTGTTTTTT | CASSLGGGTNEKLFF
TRBJ1-6 | . | TRBV30 | . | TGTGCCTGGGATCGGAGATCCAATTCACCCCTCAACTTT | CAWDRRSNSPLNF
TRBJ1-5 | . | TRBV4-1 | . | TGCGCCAGCAGCCAAGAGGGAGGAGGGAGATTGCGCGGCAATCAGCCCCAGAATTTT | CASSQEGGGRLRGNQPQNF
TRBJ2-7 | . | TRBV10-3 | TRBD1 | TGTGCCATCAGTGTGGGACAGTCCTACGAGCAGTACTTC | CAISVGQSYEQYF
TRBJ1-2 | . | TRBV29-1 | . | TGCAGCGCAACGTGGGAGGATTATGGCTACCCCTTC | CSATWEDYGYPF
TRBJ2-1 | . | TRBV7-2 | . | TGTGCCAGCAGCCCCATGGGTAGCGGATACAATGAGCAGTTCTTC | CASSPMGSGYNEQFF
TRBJ1-1 | . | TRBV5-1 | . | TGCGCCAGCAGCTTGGGGCAGGGCAATGAAGCTTTCTTT | CASSLGQGNEAFF
TRBJ1-2 | . | TRBV11-2 | . | TGTGCCAGCAGCTTAGGGGGCGGAAATTCCCTCTATGGCTACACCTTC | CASSLGGGNSLYGYTF
TRBJ1-1 | . | TRBV25-1 | . | TGTGCCAGCAGTCCCCCGGGACAATGGGACACTGAAGCTTTCTTT | CASSPPGQWDTEAFF
TRBJ1-3 | . | TRBV29-1 | . | TGCAGCGTGGCTAGGACAGCCTCTGGAAACACCATATATTTT | CSVARTASGNTIYF
TRBJ2-2 | . | TRBV27 | TRBD2 | TGTGCCACCACGCTAGCGGGCCGCCTCGTGAGCACCGGGGAGCTGTTTTTT | CATTLAGRLVSTGELFF
TRBJ2-6 | once | TRBV5-4 | . | TGTGCCAGCAGCCCCGAGGGACTGGGAAGCTCTGGGGCCAACGTCCTGACTTTC | CASSPEGLGSSGANVLTF
TRBJ2-3 | . | TRBV6-5 | TRBD2 | TGTGCCAGCAGTTCACAGCGGGAGGGCCACACAGATACGCAGTATTTT | CASSSQREGHTDTQYF
TRBJ1-2 | . | TRBV30 | TRBD1 | TGTGCCTGGAGACCGACAGGGGCCTATGGCTACACCTTC | CAWRPTGAYGYTF
TRBJ2-6 | . | TRBV15 | . | TGTGCCACCAGCAGAGAAAAGGGGCACTCTGGGGCCAACGTCCTGACTTTC | CATSREKGHSGANVLTF
TRBJ2-2 | . | TRBV5-6 | TRBD2 | TGTGCCAGCAGCTTTATGGGAGCGGGAGGGCCAACCGGGGAGCTGTTTTTT | CASSFMGAGGPTGELFF